This TCR beta chain was documented in a study of blood T cells in healthy people across ages. The V gene's germline CDR1 is SQVTM and CDR2 ANQGSEA. The CDR3 has 13 residues. With a J-beta primer mix and a sample-barcoded 5' primer, a second PCR ran about 7 to 12 cycles. Paired-end reads containing CDR3 totaled no fewer than 3 million for each sample. Each CDR3 protein gets one entry after TCRdb re-called the 5' RACE reads with MiXCR. The data contain around 990,000 distinct CDR3 sequences, roughly 24% of them singletons. Findings of the study overall: Fewer expanded clones and more diversity marked long-lived versus aged donors.

Points on this clonotype: Its matching antigen is unknown.

The data also belong to a second study, concerning T cells of mothers and their children. That paper notes: Researchers report slightly higher, though non-significant, overlap in related mother-child pairs than in unrelated pairs.

The source material was blood. The sequence was obtained from a girl between 2 and 10 years old in good health. This sequence joins TRBV29-1 and TRBJ2-5, with D tentatively TRBD2 (7 bases). The DNA matches TRBJ2-7 better at its end, which makes the J call doubtful. CDR3 residues: CSVSRGGNDEQYF. The CDR3 nucleotides are TGCAGCGTCTCGAGGGGGGGTAACGACGAGCAGTACTTC.